This record concerns one T cell receptor (beta chain) sequence. The data are from a study of blood T cell repertoires in COVID-19. V lost 2 bases to trimming and J lost 1 base, with 3 bases between them. This CDR3 has 13 residues. In germline, CDR1 is MNHEY, CDR2 SMNVEV (reference sequence). Data came from immunoSEQ multiplex PCR; TCRdb stores just in-frame clones and leaves some out. The sample carries 150,000 to 200,000 clones, roughly four fifths recorded once. This TCR was sampled from a human donor in a cohort sampled during active COVID-19. Sample: peripheral blood. The chain employs TRBV27 and TRBJ1-5; D uncertain. This CDR3 reads CASSLRSNQPQHF. In DNA, the CDR3 is TGTGCCAGCAGTTTACGGAGCAATCAGCCCCAGCATTTT.